A single sample is the source of the 30 T cell receptor beta chains below, sequenced in a study of T cells in localized non-small cell lung cancer. TCRdb's table, derived via immunoSEQ multiplex PCR, lists solely in-frame clones and lacks some. The data hold over 45,000 clones, with around 90% observed a single time. The source material was PBMCs, sampled before any cancer treatment. The receptor set was obtained from a female donor with stage II lung adenocarcinoma.

This clone was observed a few times. V is TRBV25-1 and J is TRBJ2-1; D tentatively fits TRBD1 or TRBD2 (5 bases each). Trimming took off 5 bases at V and 2 bases at J, with 16 bases between the two ends. Germline V gene data show CDR1 as MGHDK and CDR2 as SYGVNS. The CDR3 consists of 16 residues. CDR3 coding DNA: TGTGCCAGCAGTAGATGGATAAGGGGACCCTACAATGAGCAGTTCTTC. Protein sequence: CASSRWIRGPYNEQFF.

This clone has only a few counts. This chain links TRBV5-1 with TRBJ1-1; 8 nucleotides line up with TRBD1. After removal of 5 bases from V and 2 bases from J, the junction contained 5 bases not matched to a gene. The CDR3 runs to 14 residues. Germline CDR1 is SGHRS and CDR2 is YFSETQ. The CDR3 DNA is TGCGCCAGCAGAACGGACAGGGTAAACACTGAAGCTTTCTTT. Its protein is CASRTDRVNTEAFF.

The chain links TRBV18 to TRBJ2-5, with D perhaps TRBD2 (5 bases). Germline V gene data show CDR1 as KGHSH and CDR2 as LQKENI. The ends were cut back, 6 bases at V and 1 base at J, with 9 bases in the middle. This CDR3 region has 13 residues. For the CDR3, the DNA is TGTGCCAGCTCCCGGGAATCCCAAGAGACCCAGTACTTC. Its translation: CASSRESQETQYF.

The J gene is TRBJ1-1, the V gene TRBV7-2; possibly TRBD1 for D (5 bases). The CDR3 contains 15 residues. V dropped 5 bases and J dropped 0 bases, with 13 bases sitting between them. Looked up from germline, CDR1 is SGHTA and CDR2 is FQGNSA. This CDR3 reads CASSSRQTLNTEAFF. Here the CDR3 DNA reads TGTGCCAGCAGCAGTCGACAGACCCTGAACACTGAAGCTTTCTTT.

The V call is TRBV7-9, the J call TRBJ1-1; 10 nucleotides match TRBD1. Germline V CDR1 and CDR2: SEHNR, FQNEAQ (reference sequence). The CDR3 length is 16 residues. The J segment lost 0 bases and the V segment lost 6 bases, leaving 7 bases of the junction unmatched. The DNA for the CDR3 is TGTGCCAGCAGGCGTCGGGACAGGGGTATGAACACTGAAGCTTTCTTT. Amino acids: CASRRRDRGMNTEAFF.

This clone appeared a few times. V usage is TRBV4-1 and J usage is TRBJ1-4; D may be TRBD1 (5 bases). The CDR3 totals 17 residues. Per the germline V gene, CDR1 is MGHRA and CDR2 is YSYEKL. Trimming removed 1 base from V and 10 bases from J, with 22 bases in between. CDR3 coding DNA: TGCGCCAGCAGCCAAGGGGAGGATCGGGGACGAGGAGGAAAACTGTTTTTT. Its protein product is CASSQGEDRGRGGKLFF.

The V gene is TRBV7-2, the J gene TRBJ2-1; TRBD1 is a possible D gene (5 bases). CDR1 is SGHTA, CDR2 FQGNSA, per germline. Trimming shortened V by 5 bases and J by 4 bases, and 12 bases separated the two germline ends. The CDR3 is made up of 14 amino acids. The CDR3 DNA reads TGTGCCAGCAGCCAGACAGTAGCTTACAATGAGCAGTTCTTC. This sequence encodes CASSQTVAYNEQFF. Full variable domain (missing parts from reference TRBV7-2 and TRBJ2-1): GAGVSQSPSNKVTEKGKDVELRCDPISGHTALYWYRQSLGQGLEFLIYFQGNSAPDKSGLPSDRFSAERTGGSVSTLTIQRTQQEDSAVYLCASSQTVAYNEQFFGPGTRLTVL.

The chain couples TRBV9 to TRBJ1-2; D unresolved. The CDR3 runs 14 residues. V gave up 0 bases and J gave up 6 bases, with 12 bases separating them. Germline V CDR1 and CDR2: SGDLS, YYNGEE. CDR3 nucleotides: TGTGCCAGCAGCGTAGTAGGAGGGCGGAATGGCTACACCTTC. It is translated as CASSVVGGRNGYTF.

The V and J genes are TRBV21-1 and TRBJ2-7; TRBD2 is taken as the D call from the table, unchecked against the DNA. TRBV21-1 is recorded as a pseudogene. The CDR3 has 20 amino acids. CDR3 protein: CASSKTGSGLAGGPPYEQYF. The CDR3 region has the DNA TGTGCCAGCAGCAAAACGGGTTCTGGTCTAGCGGGGGGACCGCCCTACGAGCAGTACTTC.

The gene calls are TRBV18 and TRBJ1-1, with D perhaps TRBD1 (5 bases). The V gene lost 4 bases and the J gene lost 7 bases, with 22 bases spanning the gap. The CDR3 has 16 residues. The germline V gene has CDR1 KGHSH and CDR2 LQKENI. The CDR3 sequence: CASSLGGRGWALEAFF. CDR3 bases: TGTGCCAGCTCACTTGGGGGAAGGGGATGGGCCCTTGAAGCTTTCTTT.

With regard to this clone: A junction end diverges from the germline sequence, so it may reflect a read error. This sequence joins TRBV27 and TRBJ2-6; D possibly corresponds to TRBD2 (6 bases). The germline V gene has CDR1 MNHEY and CDR2 SMNVEV (reference sequence). The CDR3 contains 20 residues. The CDR3 sequence: CASRDTTSGLGDSVANVLTF. The CDR3, as DNA: TGTGCCAGCAGAGATACGACCTCAGGCCTGGGGGACTCTGTGGCCAACGTCCTGACTTTC.

The V gene is TRBV30, the J gene TRBJ2-7; D remains unclear. Trimming removed 4 bases from V and 0 bases from J, with 4 bases in between. Germline V CDR1 and CDR2: GTSNPN, SVGIG (reference sequence). The CDR3 length is 11 residues. This CDR3 is CAWTDSYEQYF. The CDR3 DNA reads as TGTGCCTGGACAGACTCCTACGAGCAGTACTTC. Variable domain in full (rest from reference TRBV30 and TRBJ2-7): SQTIHQWPATLVQPVGSPLSLECTVEGTSNPNLYWYRQAAGRGLQLLFYSVGIGQISSEVPQNLSASRPQDRQFILSSKKLLLSDSGFYLCAWTDSYEQYFGPGTRLTVT.

Only one count was recorded for this clone. The chain links TRBV4-2 to TRBJ2-2; TRBD1 might be the D (6 bases). The germline V gene encodes CDR1 LGHNA and CDR2 YNFKEQ. The CDR3 loop spans 16 amino acids. Trimming took off 0 bases at V and 2 bases at J, with 10 bases between the two ends. The CDR3, as DNA: TGTGCCAGCAGCCAAGAAGGGACACTTAACACCGGGGAGCTGTTTTTT. Translated: CASSQEGTLNTGELFF.

The rearrangement joins TRBV11-1 to TRBJ1-2; a weak D match, TRBD1 (5 bases). Trimming took off 4 bases at V and 8 bases at J, with 26 bases between the two ends. The CDR3 totals 17 residues. Germline CDR1 SGHAT, CDR2 FQDESV (reference sequence). As DNA, the CDR3 is TGTGCCAGCAGCTCGTTACTCAGGGCCGCAGAAGATGAGGGCTACACCTTC. Its translation is CASSSLLRAAEDEGYTF.

This rearrangement joins TRBV12-5 to TRBJ2-7, with D maybe TRBD2 (6 bases). Germline CDR1 reads LGHNT; CDR2 reads FRNRAP. V lost 6 bases to trimming and J lost 3 bases, with 12 bases between them. The CDR3 sequence is 13 residues long. The CDR3 DNA follows: TGTGCTAGTGGCCGGCCGGGACTCTACGAGCAGTACTTC. As protein: CASGRPGLYEQYF.

The J gene is TRBJ1-1, the V gene TRBV18; weak D call: TRBD1 (6 bases). Per the germline V gene, CDR1 is KGHSH and CDR2 is LQKENI. This CDR3 has 14 residues. The germline V and J ends were trimmed by 6 bases and 13 bases, with 24 bases remaining between them. The CDR3 DNA is TGTGCCAGCTCGGGTGCCAACGGACAGTCGGGGTTTTTCTTT. Its protein is CASSGANGQSGFFF.

The chain couples TRBV10-3 to TRBJ1-2; D gene unclear. V was pared by 0 bases and J by 0 bases, with 8 bases between. Germline values: CDR1 ENHRY, CDR2 SYGVKD. The CDR3 spans 15 residues. The CDR3 DNA reads TGTGCCATCAGTGAGTCGATGTTGGCTAACTATGGCTACACCTTC. Residues: CAISESMLANYGYTF.

This clone came up once. The genes are TRBV9 and TRBJ2-3; 9 bases align to TRBD2. The junction had 4 bases not matched to a gene; V was cut back by 0 bases and J by 2 bases. The CDR3 has 16 amino acids. Germline CDR1 reads SGDLS; CDR2 reads YYNGEE. DNA of the CDR3: TGTGCCAGCAGCGTAGGTGCTAGCGGGACCACAGATACGCAGTATTTT. Translation gives CASSVGASGTTDTQYF.

V usage is TRBV4-2 and J usage is TRBJ2-1, with 8 positions matching TRBD1. CDR1 is LGHNA and CDR2 is YNFKEQ in the germline V gene. The V and J ends lost 0 bases and 8 bases, in that order; junction bases with no gene match: 12. The CDR3 length is 17 residues. CDR3 residues: CASSQEGGQGMADEQFF. CDR3 in DNA: TGTGCCAGCAGCCAAGAGGGAGGACAGGGAATGGCCGATGAGCAGTTCTTC.

The V call is TRBV6-1, the J call TRBJ1-5; D is uncertain. V lost 7 bases to trimming and J lost 5 bases, with 12 bases between them. Germline assignment: CDR1 MNHNS and CDR2 SASEGT. CDR3 size: 13 residues. CDR3 sequence reads: CASIMGLDQPQHF. The CDR3 DNA follows: TGTGCCAGCATCATGGGTTTAGATCAGCCCCAGCATTTT.

V gene TRBV5-4 combines with J gene TRBJ1-2, with 9 bases lining up with TRBD1. CDR3 length equals 16 residues. The trim removed 2 bases at V and 7 bases at J, leaving 12 bases unmatched. Germline-derived CDR1 and CDR2 are SGHNT and YYREEE (reference sequence). CDR3 amino acids: CASSFRTGTGRVGYTF. The CDR3 region has the DNA TGTGCCAGCAGCTTCCGCACCGGGACAGGGCGGGTTGGCTACACCTTC.

The chain joins TRBV6-1 to TRBJ1-5; 9 nucleotides match TRBD1. Trimming took 5 bases from V and 7 from J; bases not matched to a gene: 9. Germline V gives CDR1 MNHNS, CDR2 SASEGT. The CDR3 length is 15 residues. The CDR3 protein is CASSLQGAVVQPQHF. DNA for the CDR3: TGTGCCAGCAGTTTACAGGGGGCGGTCGTACAGCCCCAGCATTTT.

The chain links TRBV2 to TRBJ2-7, with D possibly being TRBD1 (8 bases). The V gene's germline CDR1 is SNHLY and CDR2 FYNNEI. This CDR3 contains 15 residues. V was pared by 6 bases and J by 2 bases, with 17 bases between. CDR3 in DNA: TGTGCCAGCAGATTACAGGGGGGGCTCACCTACGAGCAGTACTTC. Amino acids: CASRLQGGLTYEQYF.

The CDR3 coding sequence is TGTGCCAGCAGCTCAAGCCTGCAAGGTTTAGGGTTTGAGCAGTTCTTC. Translating it yields CASSSSLQGLGFEQFF. This chain joins TRBV9 and TRBJ2-1, with D unresolved. CDR1 and CDR2 from the germline V gene are SGDLS and YYNGEE. The CDR3 has 16 residues. Trimming took 4 bases from V and 9 from J, leaving 23 bases between them.

This clone is a singleton in its sample. The chain combines TRBV5-1 with TRBJ2-7; D perhaps matches TRBD1 (6 bases). Trimming took 4 bases from V and 1 from J, leaving 15 bases between them. The CDR3 sequence is 15 residues long. CDR1 is SGHRS and CDR2 is YFSETQ in the germline V gene. The CDR3 protein is CASSPKEGVSYEQYF. CDR3 nucleotides: TGCGCCAGCAGCCCGAAAGAGGGGGTTTCCTACGAGCAGTACTTC.

This chain connects TRBV6-1 to TRBJ2-7; D unclear. V lost 4 bases to trimming and J lost 0 bases, with 7 bases between them. The CDR3 extends over 13 amino acids. Germline-derived CDR1 and CDR2 are MNHNS and SASEGT. The DNA for the CDR3 is TGTGCCAGCAGTGGACATCTCTCCTACGAGCAGTACTTC. Protein product: CASSGHLSYEQYF.

The chain links TRBV7-8 to TRBJ2-7; 7 nucleotides match TRBD1. Looked up from germline, CDR1 is SGHVS and CDR2 is FQNEAQ. V lost 5 bases and J lost 4; bases outside the gene matches: 11. The CDR3 sequence is 15 residues long. As DNA, the CDR3 is TGTGCCAGCAGCCCTATCGGGACAGCGTCATACGAGCAGTACTTC. Its protein is CASSPIGTASYEQYF. The full variable domain, its missing parts supplied by reference TRBV7-8 and TRBJ2-7, is GAGVSQSPRYKVAKRGQDVALRCDPISGHVSLFWYQQALGQGPEFLTYFQNEAQLDKSGLPSDRFFAERPEGSVSTLKIQRTQQEDSAVYLCASSPIGTASYEQYFGPGTRLTVT.

The chain uses TRBV7-8 and TRBJ1-1, with 10 bases lining up with TRBD1. Germline values: CDR1 SGHVS, CDR2 FQNEAQ. The CDR3 consists of 19 residues. The ends lost 5 bases at V and 0 bases at J; junction bases unmatched: 15. The CDR3, as DNA: TGTGCCAGCAGCGCCCACCTGTTGGGACAGGGGAAATTGAACACTGAAGCTTTCTTT. Its translation is CASSAHLLGQGKLNTEAFF.

The chain links TRBV23-1 to TRBJ2-5, with D perhaps matching TRBD1 (6 bases). TRBV23-1 is reported as an ORF; its role is uncertain. The germline V and J ends were trimmed by 4 bases and 5 bases, with 11 bases remaining between them. The CDR3 loop spans 13 amino acids. The CDR3 reads CASSPGVRETQYF. Here the CDR3 DNA reads TGCGCCAGCAGTCCAGGGGTTCGGGAGACCCAGTACTTC.

DNA for the CDR3: TGTGCCAGCGACATTCCGGACATTATTAAGAACACCATATATTTT. Translating gives CASDIPDIIKNTIYF. The chain carries TRBV6-1 and TRBJ1-3; possibly TRBD1 for D (5 bases). The CDR3 has 15 amino acids. The germline V and J ends were trimmed by 8 bases and 7 bases, with 21 bases remaining between them. The germline V gene has CDR1 MNHNS and CDR2 SASEGT.